This T cell receptor (beta chain) was identified in a study of cytomegalovirus exposure and HLA in healthy donors. Study-level results: Association of a missense DCLRE1C variant with TCR beta V- and J-gene trimming was reported in a later analysis. The Asian-associated ancestry cluster reportedly had fewer N-insertions than the approximately 690-donor mean in a later analysis. Most sequenced TCRs were rare (though some public TCRs occurred in many donors).

Researchers ran the PCR with 60 Vbeta and 13 Jbeta primers. This table comes from immunoSEQ multiplex PCR, and its TCRdb copy is limited to in-frame clones, with some not included. The data show about 110,000 clones, 75% to 90% seen once. This clone was seen a single time. Antigen specificity is unknown. This CDR3 region has 12 residues. V lost 4 bases and J lost 14, with 17 bases in between. CDR1 is SGHTA and CDR2 is FQGNSA in the germline V gene. The specimen sequenced was PBMCs. The receptor's source is a man aged 35-49 years in good health and CMV-seronegative. This chain uses TRBV7-2 with TRBJ1-1, with a tentative D call TRBD1 (5 bases). CDR3 DNA: TGTGCCAGCAGCTATCCAGCCTCAGGGTCGTTCTTT. This sequence encodes CASSYPASGSFF.